Presented here are 9 T cell receptor beta chains from one specimen sequenced in a study of Ad26.COV2.S vaccination and SARS-CoV-2 variants. The data were produced by immunoSEQ multiplex PCR, yet TCRdb's version contains in-frame clones alone and is incomplete. The sample lists some 400,000 clones; 75% to 90% were seen once. The treatment here: roughly 20 received Ad26.COV2.S at low or high dose, single or two shots; several received placebo; per-sample allocation not given. Specimen acquisition occurred on day 63 following the initial vaccine or placebo injection. This specimen consisted of peripheral blood, obtained in a trial of Ad26.COV2.S vaccine versus placebo. Receptors originate from a person aged 18 to 65 who received the Ad26.COV2.S COVID-19 vaccine or a placebo.

The chain recombines TRBV29-1 with TRBJ2-1; TRBD2 aligns across 10 bases. Germline trimming cut 5 bases from V and 6 bases from J; bases unmatched to any gene: 4. Germline V gene lookup returns CDR1 SQVTM and CDR2 ANQGSEA. This CDR3 has 13 amino acids. The chain's CDR3 is CSVSGRALNEQFF. CDR3 DNA sequence: TGCAGCGTTAGCGGGAGGGCCCTCAATGAGCAGTTCTTC.

The V and J genes are TRBV2 and TRBJ2-1; no reliable D call. Germline V gene lookup returns CDR1 SNHLY and CDR2 FYNNEI. The CDR3 has 12 residues. V lost 3 bases and J lost 10, with 10 bases in between. The CDR3, as DNA: TGTGCCAGCAGTGAGGCCCTTGGGGAGCAGTTCTTC. Encoded protein: CASSEALGEQFF. Full variable domain (missing parts from reference TRBV2 and TRBJ2-1): EPEVTQTPSHQVTQMGQEVILRCVPISNHLYFYWYRQILGQKVEFLVSFYNNEISEKSEIFDDQFSVERPDGSNFTLKIRSTKLEDSAMYFCASSEALGEQFFGPGTRLTVL.

J is TRBJ2-1 and V is TRBV19; D may match TRBD1 or TRBD2 (5 bases each). The germline gives CDR1 LNHDA, CDR2 SQIVND (reference sequence). V lost 9 bases to trimming and J lost 6 bases, with 24 bases between them. The CDR3 loop spans 16 amino acids. The CDR3 sequence: CASADPGASSGNEQFF. The CDR3 bases are TGTGCCAGCGCTGACCCCGGGGCCTCAAGTGGCAATGAGCAGTTCTTC.

J is TRBJ2-4 and V is TRBV7-2; 8 nucleotides align to TRBD1. The CDR3 covers 18 residues. J was trimmed by 3 bases and V by 1 base; bases with no gene match: 11. Germline CDR1 and CDR2: SGHTA and FQGNSA. CDR3 nucleotides: TGTGCCAGCAGCTTAGATGGGGGGACAGGAGATTTCAAAAACATTCAGTACTTC. It is translated as CASSLDGGTGDFKNIQYF.

This clone was found once. V usage is TRBV27 and J usage is TRBJ2-1; 8 nucleotides align to TRBD2. J lost 2 bases, V lost 4 bases, and 1 base had no gene match. Germline CDR1 is MNHEY and CDR2 is SMNVEV (reference sequence). The CDR3 has 14 residues. The CDR3: CASSSLAAYNEQFF. The CDR3 DNA is TGTGCCAGCAGTTCACTAGCGGCCTACAATGAGCAGTTCTTC.

This clone appeared once. J is TRBJ2-7 and V is TRBV28; D call uncertain. Germline V gene lookup returns CDR1 MDHEN and CDR2 SYDVKM. The CDR3 covers 12 residues. Deletions cut 5 bases from V and 9 bases from J, with 14 bases between. The CDR3: CASSTRLDGQYF. The CDR3 DNA is TGTGCCAGCAGTACCCGGTTAGACGGGCAGTACTTC.

This chain connects TRBV19 to TRBJ1-5; no clear D gene. Trimming cost V 1 base and J 3 bases, with 7 bases left between them. Germline lookup yields CDR1 LNHDA and CDR2 SQIVND (reference sequence). This CDR3 region has 14 residues. The CDR3 DNA sequence: TGTGCCAGTAGTATAGGGCAAACCAATCAGCCCCAGCATTTT. It is translated as CASSIGQTNQPQHF.

The rearrangement links TRBV6-5 to TRBJ1-1, with TRBD1 as a possible D gene (5 bases). V lost 4 bases, J lost 11 bases, and 11 bases lay in between. The CDR3 totals 11 residues. Germline lookup yields CDR1 MNHEY and CDR2 SVGAGI. DNA for the CDR3: TGTGCCAGCAGTTTCGGACAAAGGGCTTTCTTT. Protein product: CASSFGQRAFF.

J is TRBJ2-5 and V is TRBV28; TRBD1 agrees at 8 bases. CDR3 length: 14 residues. Trimming removed 5 bases from V and 7 bases from J; junction bases left unmatched: 9. The germline V gene has CDR1 MDHEN and CDR2 SYDVKM. CDR3 sequence reads: CASSGQGHRGTQYF. DNA of the CDR3: TGTGCCAGCAGTGGACAGGGCCACCGGGGGACCCAGTACTTC.